This TCR beta chain stems from a study of blood T cell repertoires in COVID-19. Germline V gene sequence: CDR1 LNHDA, CDR2 SQIVND (reference sequence). There are 14 residues in the CDR3. V was trimmed by 6 bases and J by 2 bases, leaving 11 bases between them. Sequencing was performed with immunoSEQ multiplex PCR; in TCRdb, only in-frame clones are kept and a portion is missing. The sample consists of about 140,000 clones, 84% of them appearing once. This clone occurred once. The sequencing input was PBMCs or T cells enriched from blood (not recorded which). The V call is TRBV19, the J call TRBJ1-5; D remains unclear. The receptor was isolated from a woman in her forties or fifties with acute COVID-19. This CDR3 is CASSQPTGNQPQHF. CDR3 nucleotide sequence: TGTGCCAGTAGCCAGCCCACAGGCAATCAGCCCCAGCATTTT.